Listed below are T cell receptor beta chains from one sample, sequenced in a study of blood T cell repertoires in COVID-19. The assay was immunoSEQ multiplex PCR, and TCRdb's table has in-frame clones only and misses some. The profile shows roughly 120,000 clones, 83% of them singletons. The sequenced sample was peripheral blood. All receptors derive from a man aged 25-45 years with acute or convalescent COVID-19. The CDR3 runs from the conserved cysteine through the conserved F or W. The D gene is left open where the match is weak. Clone size is not always given. Where it is, it says once, few, many or a class for expanded clones.

J gene | CDR3 length | V gene | D gene | clone size | CDR3 protein | CDR3 DNA
TRBJ2-5 | 14 | TRBV18 | NA | NA | CASSPPSGEETQYF | TGTGCCAGCTCACCACCTTCAGGGGAAGAGACCCAGTACTTC
TRBJ1-4 | 15 | TRBV6-5 | TRBD1 | NA | CASSYATGVNEKLFF | TGTGCCAGCAGTTACGCGACAGGGGTTAATGAAAAACTGTTTTTT
TRBJ1-1 | 15 | TRBV6-5 | TRBD1 | NA | CASRRLQGEATEAFF | TGTGCCAGCAGAAGATTACAGGGGGAGGCCACTGAAGCTTTCTTT
TRBJ2-1 | 15 | TRBV30 | TRBD1 | NA | CAWSGLGTGPNEQFF | TGTGCCTGGAGTGGACTCGGGACAGGGCCCAATGAGCAGTTCTTC
TRBJ2-3 | 14 | TRBV27 | TRBD2 | NA | CASSFGGGRDTQYF | TGTGCCAGCAGTTTTGGTGGCGGGAGGGATACGCAGTATTTT
TRBJ2-2 | 15 | TRBV30 | TRBD2 | NA | CASGLAGLNTGELFF | TGTGCCTCGGGACTAGCGGGACTGAACACCGGGGAGCTGTTTTTT
TRBJ2-3 | 18 | TRBV4-1 | TRBD2 | NA | CASSQDRTSGKYTDTQYF | TGCGCCAGCAGCCAAGATAGGACTAGCGGCAAGTACACAGATACGCAGTATTTT
TRBJ1-6 | 15 | TRBV13 | NA | NA | CASSLASGSGSPLHF | TGTGCCAGCAGCTTAGCTTCAGGATCTGGTTCACCCCTCCACTTT
TRBJ2-2 | 15 | TRBV10-2 | TRBD1 | NA | CASSYHLGTGGELFF | TGCGCCAGCAGTTACCACTTAGGGACAGGGGGGGAGCTGTTTTTT
TRBJ2-2 | 14 | TRBV7-2 | NA | once | CASSLGQSTGELFF | TGTGCCAGCAGCTTAGGACAGAGCACCGGGGAGCTGTTTTTT
TRBJ2-7 | 19 | TRBV7-8 | TRBD1 | NA | CASSLERTGEGGSSYEQYF | TGTGCCAGCAGCTTAGAACGGACAGGGGAAGGGGGAAGCTCCTACGAGCAGTACTTC
TRBJ1-1 | 12 | TRBV18 | NA | NA | CASSGGGPEAFF | TGTGCCAGCTCCGGGGGGGGCCCTGAAGCTTTCTTT
TRBJ2-1 | 11 | TRBV5-8 | NA | NA | CASSAHYEQFF | TGTGCCAGCAGCGCACATTATGAGCAGTTCTTC
TRBJ2-5 | 12 | TRBV29-1 | TRBD1 | NA | CSVTDRGETQYF | TGCAGCGTAACAGACAGGGGGGAGACCCAGTACTTC
TRBJ1-1 | 16 | TRBV4-1 | NA | NA | CASSLTTRTVNTEAFF | TGCGCCAGCAGCCTAACTACCCGGACTGTTAACACTGAAGCTTTCTTT
TRBJ2-1 | 15 | TRBV7-9 | NA | NA | CASSFWRASYNEQFF | TGTGCCAGCAGCTTCTGGAGGGCCTCCTACAATGAGCAGTTCTTC
TRBJ2-1 | 18 | TRBV9 | NA | NA | CASSVGGSPDSSYNEQFF | TGTGCCAGCAGCGTAGGTGGTAGCCCGGATAGCTCCTACAATGAGCAGTTCTTC
TRBJ1-1 | 14 | TRBV20-1 | NA | NA | CSASSGGGNTEAFF | TGCAGTGCTAGTTCGGGAGGGGGTAATACTGAAGCTTTCTTT
TRBJ2-1 | 15 | TRBV2 | NA | NA | CASSVRGGALNEQFF | TGTGCCAGCAGTGTACGGGGCGGGGCTCTCAATGAGCAGTTCTTC
TRBJ2-2 | 14 | TRBV30 | NA | NA | CAWSWGGGAGELFF | TGTGCCTGGAGTTGGGGGGGCGGCGCCGGGGAGCTGTTTTTT
TRBJ2-5 | 14 | TRBV30 | TRBD2 | NA | CAWTVAGGPETQYF | TGTGCCTGGACGGTAGCGGGGGGCCCGGAGACCCAGTACTTC
TRBJ2-5 | 14 | TRBV7-3 | TRBD2 | NA | CASSLRGGTETQYF | TGTGCCAGCAGCTTAAGGGGGGGGACGGAGACCCAGTACTTC
TRBJ2-2 | 14 | TRBV5-6 | NA | NA | CASSLARNTGELFF | TGTGCCAGCAGCCTAGCGAGGAACACCGGGGAGCTGTTTTTT
TRBJ1-1 | 12 | TRBV29-1 | NA | NA | CSATLGGTEAFF | TGCAGCGCCACCCTAGGTGGTACTGAAGCTTTCTTT
TRBJ1-3 | 17 | TRBV5-1 | NA | NA | CASSLVNVGQGENTIYF | TGCGCCAGCAGCTTGGTCAACGTTGGGCAGGGTGAAAACACCATATATTTT
TRBJ1-4 | 16 | TRBV9 | NA | NA | CASSAPGGATNEKLFF | TGTGCCAGCAGCGCCCCGGGAGGTGCAACTAATGAAAAACTGTTTTTT
TRBJ2-6 | 18 | TRBV19 | NA | NA | CASSIVAGVTSGANVLTF | TGTGCCAGTAGTATTGTTGCAGGGGTGACCTCTGGGGCCAACGTCCTGACTTTC
TRBJ2-1 | 13 | TRBV27 | TRBD2 | NA | CASSLGGVVEQFF | TGTGCCAGCAGTTTAGGGGGGGTGGTTGAGCAGTTCTTC
TRBJ1-1 | 14 | TRBV25-1 | NA | once | CASSDLTANTEAFF | TGTGCCAGCAGTGACCTGACAGCGAACACTGAAGCTTTCTTT
TRBJ2-7 | 12 | TRBV29-1 | NA | NA | CSVKPLGDEQYF | TGCAGCGTCAAGCCCCTAGGGGACGAGCAGTACTTC
TRBJ2-7 | 14 | TRBV19 | TRBD1 | NA | CASSSDRPPYEQYF | TGTGCCAGTAGTTCGGACAGGCCCCCTTACGAGCAGTACTTC
TRBJ1-5 | 14 | TRBV30 | NA | NA | CAWSSRERNQPQHF | TGTGCCTGGAGTAGCCGGGAGCGCAATCAGCCCCAGCATTTT
TRBJ1-1 | 13 | TRBV10-3 | NA | NA | CATRQALNTEAFF | TGTGCCACGCGACAGGCCTTGAACACTGAAGCTTTCTTT
TRBJ2-1 | 17 | TRBV11-3 | NA | once | CASSTPQPGSSYNEQFF | TGTGCCAGCAGCACCCCCCAGCCGGGGAGCTCCTACAATGAGCAGTTCTTC
TRBJ1-5 | 14 | TRBV2 | NA | NA | CASSRTGGNQPQHF | TGTGCCAGCAGCCGAACTGGGGGGAATCAGCCCCAGCATTTT
TRBJ2-2 | 15 | TRBV19 | NA | NA | CASSAKRRGTGELFF | TGTGCCAGTAGCGCGAAACGACGAGGGACCGGGGAGCTGTTTTTT
TRBJ2-1 | 14 | TRBV19 | TRBD1 | once | CASSLQGFYNEQFF | TGTGCCAGTAGTCTACAGGGGTTCTACAATGAGCAGTTCTTC
TRBJ2-2 | 13 | TRBV5-4 | NA | few | CASSLSGTGELFF | TGTGCCAGCAGCTTGTCGGGGACCGGGGAGCTGTTTTTT
TRBJ2-7 | 14 | TRBV19 | TRBD2 | NA | CASSPGLAALEQYF | TGTGCCAGTAGCCCCGGACTAGCGGCGCTGGAGCAGTACTTC
TRBJ1-1 | 16 | TRBV7-9 | TRBD1 | NA | CASSTYWTGANTEAFF | TGTGCCAGCAGCACATACTGGACAGGGGCTAACACTGAAGCTTTCTTT
TRBJ2-3 | 18 | TRBV21-1 | NA | NA | CASSKFVRGREGTDTQYF | TGTGCCAGCAGCAAATTTGTCCGAGGGCGGGAGGGCACAGATACGCAGTATTTT
TRBJ1-2 | 14 | TRBV6-5 | NA | once | CASSYPGRGGVYTF | TGTGCCAGCAGTTACCCCGGGAGGGGGGGTGTCTACACCTTC
TRBJ2-7 | 14 | TRBV5-4 | TRBD1 | once | CASSYGTGGYEQYF | TGTGCCAGCAGCTATGGGACAGGGGGCTACGAGCAGTACTTC
TRBJ2-2 | 15 | TRBV9 | NA | NA | CASSAWGSRDGELFF | TGTGCCAGCAGCGCCTGGGGCAGTCGAGACGGGGAGCTGTTTTTT
TRBJ1-2 | 15 | TRBV7-2 | NA | NA | CASSLASGVGYGYTF | TGTGCCAGCAGCCTAGCATCCGGGGTGGGATATGGCTACACCTTC
TRBJ2-2 | 16 | TRBV7-9 | NA | NA | CASSPQGRRITGELFF | TGTGCCAGCAGCCCACAGGGGAGGCGTATCACCGGGGAGCTGTTTTTT
TRBJ2-1 | 15 | TRBV6-1 | NA | once | CASSEYPGGNNEQFF | TGTGCCAGCAGTGAGTACCCCGGGGGTAACAATGAGCAGTTCTTC
TRBJ2-7 | 16 | TRBV4-1 | TRBD2 | NA | CASSYSSSGGRGEQYF | TGCGCCAGCAGCTATTCCTCAAGCGGGGGGAGGGGCGAGCAGTACTTC
TRBJ2-5 | 13 | TRBV11-3 | TRBD1 | NA | CASSLRQGETQYF | TGTGCCAGCAGCCTTAGACAGGGGGAGACCCAGTACTTC
TRBJ1-2 | 14 | TRBV9 | TRBD1 | NA | CASSIGTDLFGYTF | TGTGCCAGCAGCATAGGGACAGATCTTTTTGGCTACACCTTC
TRBJ2-1 | 15 | TRBV6-4 | TRBD1 | NA | CASSAGTVGYNEQFF | TGTGCCAGCAGCGCCGGGACAGTAGGATACAATGAGCAGTTCTTC
TRBJ2-1 | 15 | TRBV19 | TRBD1 | NA | CASSVDRDRYNEQFF | TGTGCCAGTAGTGTAGACCGGGACAGGTACAATGAGCAGTTCTTC
TRBJ1-5 | 17 | TRBV19 | TRBD1 | NA | CASSPKQGALSNQPQHF | TGTGCCAGTAGCCCTAAGCAGGGGGCGCTTAGCAATCAGCCCCAGCATTTT
TRBJ2-1 | 15 | TRBV10-3 | TRBD2 | NA | CAISESGREGNEQFF | TGTGCCATCAGTGAGTCGGGGAGGGAGGGCAATGAGCAGTTCTTC
TRBJ2-7 | 15 | TRBV9 | TRBD2 | NA | CASSVSSGVKYEQYF | TGTGCCAGCAGCGTCTCTAGCGGGGTAAAGTACGAGCAGTACTTC
TRBJ2-5 | 16 | TRBV27 | TRBD1 | NA | CASSLSGQGLQETQYF | TGTGCCAGCAGTTTATCTGGACAGGGCCTCCAAGAGACCCAGTACTTC